The 8 T cell receptor beta chains given below trace back to one sample, sequenced in a study of Ad26.COV2.S vaccination and SARS-CoV-2 variants. Treatment indicated: some 20 received Ad26.COV2.S at low or high dose, single or two shots; 5 received placebo; per-sample allocation not given. On day 63 after the first injection, vaccine and placebo recipients gave samples. Assay used: immunoSEQ multiplex PCR; TCRdb lists only in-frame clones, some missing. Here the sample spans 300,000 to 500,000 clones, approximately 90% being singletons. The specimen comprised peripheral blood, sampled in a trial of Ad26.COV2.S vaccine versus placebo. These receptors all stem from a person between 18 and 65 years old who received the Ad26.COV2.S COVID-19 vaccine or a placebo.

The genes are TRBV5-1 and TRBJ2-2, with 9 positions matching TRBD1. Germline assignment: CDR1 SGHRS and CDR2 YFSETQ. Trimming removed 4 bases from V and 6 bases from J; junction bases left unmatched: 10. The CDR3 has 16 amino acids. CDR3 coding DNA: TGCGCCAGCAGCGACCGGGACAGGGCCGGCGCCGGGGAGCTGTTTTTT. Encoded protein: CASSDRDRAGAGELFF. The entire variable domain, with the rest obtained from reference TRBV5-1 and TRBJ2-2, is as follows: KAGVTQTPRYLIKTRGQQVTLSCSPISGHRSVSWYQQTPGQGLQFLFEYFSETQRNKGNFPGRFSGRQFSNSRSEMNVSTLELGDSALYLCASSDRDRAGAGELFFGEGSRLTVL.

The rearrangement joins TRBV29-1 to TRBJ1-2; maybe TRBD1 (5 bases). The V and J ends lost 2 bases and 4 bases respectively, with 26 bases between them. CDR1 is SQVTM, CDR2 ANQGSEA, per germline. The CDR3 is 18 residues long. The CDR3 DNA reads TGCAGCGTTGAATTTAGTCGGCAGGGAAATCCGTTCTTCTATGGCTACACCTTC. Translation gives CSVEFSRQGNPFFYGYTF.

The chain is built from TRBV25-1 and TRBJ1-4; 10 bases fit TRBD1. This CDR3 spans 18 amino acids. Germline values: CDR1 MGHDK, CDR2 SYGVNS. The ends lost 2 bases at V and 4 bases at J; junction bases unmatched: 10. The chain's CDR3 is CASSEGQTGGYGNEKLFF. CDR3 bases: TGTGCCAGCAGTGAAGGACAGACAGGGGGCTATGGTAATGAAAAACTGTTTTTT.

The V gene is TRBV4-3, the J gene TRBJ1-1, with 7 bases that match TRBD1. This CDR3 region has 17 residues. Germline assignment: CDR1 LGHNA and CDR2 YSLEER. V lost 4 bases, J lost 1 base, and 12 bases stayed unmatched. In DNA form, the CDR3 reads TGCGCCAGCAGCCCGGGCGTCTCAGGGGGTGAGAACACTGAAGCTTTCTTT. As protein: CASSPGVSGGENTEAFF.

The chain links TRBV9 to TRBJ2-5; D may be TRBD2 (5 bases). The germline gives CDR1 SGDLS, CDR2 YYNGEE. The CDR3 loop spans 13 amino acids. Trimming stripped 0 bases from V and 2 bases from J, with 5 bases between. In DNA form, the CDR3 reads TGTGCCAGCAGCGTAGGGACTCAAGAGACCCAGTACTTC. Its translation: CASSVGTQETQYF.

J is TRBJ2-1 and V is TRBV6-5, with D possibly TRBD1 on 6 matching bases. Per germline, CDR1 MNHEY and CDR2 SVGAGI. This CDR3 has 16 residues. The ends were cut back, 2 bases at V and 5 bases at J, with 16 bases in the middle. CDR3 amino acids: CASSYGGALVHNEQFF. The CDR3 bases are TGTGCCAGCAGTTACGGGGGCGCATTAGTCCACAATGAGCAGTTCTTC.

The chain joins TRBV11-2 to TRBJ2-2; perhaps TRBD1 as D (6 bases). The CDR3 spans 15 residues. Germline V gene data show CDR1 as SGHAT and CDR2 as FQNNGV. V dropped 8 bases and J dropped 5 bases, with 18 bases sitting between them. In nucleotides, the CDR3 is TGTGCCAGCCACGCCATCAGGACAGATACCGGGGAGCTGTTTTTT. It codes for CASHAIRTDTGELFF.

The chain joins TRBV24-1 to TRBJ2-3, with 12 bases matching TRBD2. The V segment lost 3 bases and the J segment 2 bases; nucleotides outside the gene matches: 11. In germline, CDR1 is KGHDR, CDR2 SFDVKD. This CDR3 has 19 residues. CDR3 nucleotides: TGTGCCACCAGTGATCCGACAGGTCCTAGCGGGGGGGACACAGATACGCAGTATTTT. Its protein product is CATSDPTGPSGGDTDTQYF.